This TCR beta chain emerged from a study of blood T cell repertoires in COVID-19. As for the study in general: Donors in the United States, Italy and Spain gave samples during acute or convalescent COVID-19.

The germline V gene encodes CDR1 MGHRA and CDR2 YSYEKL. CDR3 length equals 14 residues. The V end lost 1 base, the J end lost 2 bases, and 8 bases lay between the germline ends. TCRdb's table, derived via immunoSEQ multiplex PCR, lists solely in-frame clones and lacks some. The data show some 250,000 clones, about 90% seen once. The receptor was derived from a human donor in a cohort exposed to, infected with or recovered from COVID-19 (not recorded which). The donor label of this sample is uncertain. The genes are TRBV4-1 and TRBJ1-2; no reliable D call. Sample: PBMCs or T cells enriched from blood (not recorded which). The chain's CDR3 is CASSQGPRNYGYTF. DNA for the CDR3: TGCGCCAGCAGCCAAGGCCCCAGGAACTATGGCTACACCTTC.